This paragraph reports one T cell receptor (beta chain). Its antigen is unidentified. This entry is derived from a study of cytomegalovirus exposure and HLA in healthy donors. General study findings and limits: The finding came from a later analysis; first-cohort TCR clusters tended to co-occur in the 110 or so validation repertoires.

Sequencing used immunoSEQ multiplex PCR; TCRdb keeps in-frame clones, though not all of them. The sample lists 100,000 to 150,000 clones, approximately 94% occurring once. This TCR came from a woman aged 18-29 years in good health and CMV-seronegative. The material sequenced was PBMCs.

CDR3 protein: CASSLFSGLPSEREMGNEQFF. In nucleotides, the CDR3 is TGCGCCAGCAGCTTGTTCTCGGGACTGCCCTCGGAGCGGGAAATGGGGAATGAGCAGTTCTTC. This rearrangement joins TRBV5-1 to TRBJ2-1, with 7 bases aligning to TRBD2. V lost 1 base and J lost 7; bases outside the gene matches: 26. Germline CDR1 and CDR2: SGHRS and YFSETQ. CDR3 length: 21 residues.